This T cell receptor beta chain appears in the sequencing data of a study of cytomegalovirus exposure and HLA in healthy donors. Study conclusions and caveats: An analysis that was carried out later associated 15,000 to 20,000 TCR beta sequences with HLA alleles at 0.05 false discovery rate. Immune exposure information available was restricted to CMV serostatus.

Trimming stripped 4 bases from V and 6 bases from J, with 10 bases between. The CDR3 is 12 amino acids. The germline CDR1 and CDR2 sequences are LNHDA and SQIVND (reference sequence). PCR involved 60 Vbeta and 13 Jbeta primers. Original methodology: Among the unique TCR beta chains that a later analysis counted, about 81 million in all, 9.5 million to 11 million were shared. Measured with immunoSEQ multiplex PCR; TCRdb has only the in-frame clones, and not every one. V and J calls plus clone size are reproduced from that table; the DNA served to infer D and trimming. Seen here are 150,000 or so clones, roughly 83% observed once, and the top ten hold 0.8% to 1.3%. Donors counted as nominally healthy when sampled, yet unrecorded immune exposures were likely. For this clone: The antigen remains undetermined. Other DNA sequences in the sample encode the same CDR3.

The chain links TRBV19 to TRBJ2-7; D may be TRBD2 (6 bases). The sequence was collected from a man aged 25-45 years in good health and CMV-seronegative. Sequencing used PBMCs. The CDR3 loop reads CASSTRGGEQYF. The CDR3 region has the DNA TGTGCCAGTAGTACTCGGGGAGGCGAGCAGTACTTC.